This TCR beta chain was identified in a study of T cells in Graves' hyperthyroidism and ophthalmopathy. There were TCR beta CDR3 regions amplified from RNA transcripts. HTBI primers were the set used in a first-round RT-PCR of the TCR CDR3. Each CDR3 protein gets one entry after TCRdb re-called the multiplex PCR reads with MiXCR. Here the sample spans a few hundred thousand distinct CDR3 sequences, about 13% being singletons. This clonotype was seen many times. Diagnosis relied on clinical symptoms, serum thyroxine and TRAb, thyroid ultrasound and orbital computed tomography. This blood was taken when hyperthyroidism was first diagnosed, before any ophthalmopathy symptoms existed. About 10 ml of fresh peripheral blood supplied the PBMCs. The CDR3 spans 15 residues. From germline, CDR1 is MDHEN and CDR2 SYDVKM. V was clipped by 3 bases and J by 0 bases; unmatched bases: 4.

The chain is built from TRBV28 and TRBJ2-5, with 7 bases matching TRBD1. This receptor was obtained from a man aged 25 to 45 with Graves' hyperthyroidism that later progressed to Graves' ophthalmopathy. Sequencing was carried out using blood. The CDR3 region has the DNA TGTGCCAGCAGTTTGTTGGGACAGAACCAAGAGACCCAGTACTTC. It specifies CASSLLGQNQETQYF.